This T cell receptor (beta chain) is from a study of T cell responses to AZD1222 COVID-19 vaccine. Libraries were prepared by immunoSEQ multiplex PCR; TCRdb keeps only in-frame clonotypes and omits some of them. Of 120,000 to 150,000 clones in the sample, approximately 90% are singletons; the top ten hold 2.8%. The germline CDR1 and CDR2 sequences are LNHDA and SQIVND (reference sequence). The V and J ends lost 3 bases and 5 bases respectively, with 14 bases between them. CDR3 size: 15 residues. The receptor's source is an adult in good health. The sample consisted of peripheral blood, taken on day 0 of AZD1222 vaccination. The chain combines TRBV19 with TRBJ2-1, with D perhaps TRBD1 (5 bases). DNA for the CDR3: TGTGCCAGTAGTATCAGGTCAGGGCGTAACAATGAGCAGTTCTTC. The encoded protein is CASSIRSGRNNEQFF.